This TCR beta chain was captured by sequencing in a study of cytomegalovirus exposure and HLA in healthy donors (dated by TCRdb to the late 2010s). Regarding the research as a whole: In an earlier analysis of approximately 500 of the donors, under 300 Gb of sequence data and some 100 million unique TCR beta sequences from 150 million to 200 million T cells were reported. The later analysis used no new phenotypic data to find candidate immune exposures, relying instead on TCR beta sequences and their occurrence across donors. A separate validation cohort of 100 to 150 different subjects was used in addition to the approximately 610-subject first cohort. Using immunosequencing, the study profiled T cell repertoires from 666 subjects and related those repertoires to cytomegalovirus serostatus. About five DR-DQ haplotypes were handled as single units for association and clustering, since linkage in the cohort was strong. The genetic ancestry cluster associated with self-reported Caucasian donors included 80% to 90% of the roughly 410 genotyped donors. Roughly 320 gigabases of sequencing data and around 85 million unique TCR sequences made up an early release that covered approximately 700 HLA-typed donors. A later genetic analysis took genome-wide SNP genotypes for about three fifths of the roughly 670 donors and used that subset as a discovery cohort. To study patterns of TCR occurrence, a later analysis re-analyzed previously published TCR beta repertoires from hundreds of donors and added high-resolution HLA genotyping. Donor age, sex, ethnicity and CMV serostatus were compiled together with the repertoire data. HLA typing covered class I and class II loci at four-digit resolution. Among over 350 genotyped donors of the cohort, an average of about 240,000 unique TCR beta nucleotide sequences were sequenced per donor, roughly 20% of them non-productive. An earlier analysis of some 600 of the donors applied high-throughput TCR beta sequencing to assess whether each TCR beta V gene segment acted as functional or pseudogenic. Every discovery cohort repertoire had been produced on one sequencing platform. The study combined high-throughput TCR immunosequencing, statistical association of individual TCRs with disease status, and machine learning to predict cytomegalovirus infection status. The study aimed to test whether signatures of past pathogen exposure could be identified by cataloging public T cell receptors. The number of donors typed differed by locus, with roughly 620-640 for A, B, C, DRB1 and DQB1, more than 500 for DQA1, nearly 610 for DPA1, and approximately 470 for DPB1.

General conclusions and limits of the study: In a later analysis, the rate of TCR association differed among HLA loci, with DRB1 alleles having the most associated TCRs and HLA-C alleles having the fewest. Cytomegalovirus status was reported to be diagnosed by the classifier with high specificity and sensitivity in both the original and validation cohorts. In the study, around 160 TCR beta chains were listed as associated with cytomegalovirus. In an earlier analysis of several hundred of the donors, most TCR beta V segments were observed in productive rearrangements about 87% or about 30% of the time, broadly matching IMGT annotations. The authors suggested that the approach could potentially be generalized to other disease states and immunological phenotypes. Most CMV-associated TCR beta chains appeared to be HLA-restricted in a later analysis, and the HLA associations seemed to be driven largely by CMV exposure. Linkage disequilibrium might explain the correlated functional status among segregating V segments, but an unknown experimental factor could not be excluded. In a later analysis, several top co-occurrence clusters were reported to appear linked to parvovirus B19, influenza, CMV and Epstein-Barr virus. In a later analysis, 16,951 TCR beta sequences were associated with specific HLA alleles at a false discovery rate of 0.05. In a later genetic analysis, fewer N-insertions in productive TCRs were reported among donors in an Asian-associated ancestry cluster than the approximately 710-donor mean. Some IMGT-functional V segments, including TRBV6-2 and TRBV6-3, could not be told apart with the 87-base-pair reads, so those segments were excluded. Strong co-occurrence of HLA alleles, especially DR and DQ, made assigning TCR associations to individual alleles difficult. An association between a missense DCLRE1C variant and V-gene and J-gene trimming of TCR beta chains was found in a later genetic analysis and replicated in an independent cohort. For the cohort, immune exposure information was limited to CMV serostatus. The sequencing pipeline was judged likely to have produced a cluster of highly shared sequence variants as a technical artifact. In vitro tests confirmed that a few of the cytomegalovirus-associated TCR beta chains recognize cytomegalovirus antigens. Because HLA typing was missing for some donors at each locus, association tests included only the typed subset. The presence/absence analyses assumed that sequencing depth was roughly uniform across donors, and that assumption may not be true. In a later analysis, HLA-associated TCR beta chains showed more clonal expansion and lower generation probabilities than non-associated chains that were equally common. The cohort was sequenced for TCR beta chains only, and without alpha or paired-chain data the features that could be detected were limited. Across donors, most TCR sequences were observed very rarely, whereas some public TCRs were present in many individuals. Because counts were too low, some 16 rarely observed V segments, including chromosome 9 orphons, were excluded from the earlier analysis of under 650 of the donors. A further reported finding was that TCR beta sequences accurately predicted the HLA-A and HLA-B alleles for most subjects in the first cohort.

V is clipped by 7 bases and J by 3 bases, and the sequence between their germline boundaries is 13 bases long. CDR1 and CDR2, looked up from the germline V gene, are SNHLY and FYNNEI. The CDR3 runs 13 amino acids, cysteine and phenylalanine included. The retained sequence is limited to the CDR3, 39 bases, with the frame set at the first base. The cohort was made up of under 800 healthy bone marrow donors. At the time of sampling, every cohort member was nominally healthy, though immune exposures that went unrecorded were likely present. The donor tested CMV seronegative, placing the donor among the 350 or so seronegative members of the cohort. Every donor gave a peripheral blood sample, and the peripheral blood mononuclear cells from that sample were used for TCR beta sequencing. The Qiagen DNeasy Blood Extraction Kit was used to extract genomic DNA from the blood cell samples. Comment on this clone: Its antigen remains undetermined. Base qualities are not provided; no much larger clone lies one nucleotide away.

Receptor amplification or capture employed the immunoSEQ multiplex PCR assay. For the multiplex PCR, a mixture combining 60 forward primers for TCR Vbeta segments and 13 reverse primers for TCR Jbeta segments was used. Amplification of the CDR3 region of rearranged TCR beta genes was performed with a multiplex PCR assay on genomic DNA. The Illumina HiSeq System was used to sequence the amplified TCR beta libraries as 87-base-pair reads. Per the original workflow: A later analysis tallied 75 million to 85 million unique TCR beta chains across the 666 repertoires, and approximately 9.9 million of those chains were shared by two or more donors. Raw reads were error-corrected and collapsed into unique sequences with a nearest-neighbor algorithm that merged closely related sequences to remove PCR and sequencing errors. CDR3 sequences were aligned to IMGT reference sequences to assign V, D and J gene segments. For a sequence to be retained, a match of at least six nucleotides to both a V gene segment and a J gene segment was required. Rearrangements were called productive when the CDR3 lacked stop codons and stayed in frame with V and J; all others were non-productive. Following IMGT convention, CDR3 was defined as the stretch from the second conserved V-encoded cysteine up to the conserved J-encoded phenylalanine. Sequences without an unambiguous match to a single V gene segment were excluded from the earlier analysis of 450 to 750 of the donors. In an earlier analysis of almost 600 of the donors, a V segment was called functional when productive rearrangements were above 56.7%, and segregating when the standard deviation between donors exceeded 5%. To diagnose cytomegalovirus status from the catalog of TCR beta chain sequences, a statistical classification framework was built. In a later analysis, TCR nucleotide sequences were compared against IMGT/GENE-DB human TR gene sequences so that V and J genes could be assigned. A later analysis assigned CDR3 sequences and most-parsimonious VDJ recombination scenarios with the TCRdist pipeline. In a later analysis, every TCR beta chain was defined by the combination of its CDR3 amino acid sequence and its V-gene family, and reads without a unique V-gene family were dropped. A later analysis removed 592 highly shared, low-generation-probability nucleotide sequences to deal with suspected cross-contamination and a sequencing artifact. A later analysis calculated a clonal expansion index for each public chain from normalized within-repertoire ranks of inferred template counts. In a later analysis, generation probabilities were computed using a VDJ recombination model fitted to out-of-frame rearrangements, and the results were checked against IGoR. A later analysis scored TCR-TCR, TCR-HLA and TCR-CMV co-occurrence with hypergeometric tests, applying a repertoire-size bias correction to TCR pairs. To estimate false discovery rates, a later analysis permuted the HLA or CMV assignments 20 times. In a later analysis, co-occurring TCRs were grouped using DBSCAN, with TCRdist sequence similarity added in when clustering inside HLA-allele-positive subsets. For co-occurrence clustering, repertoires with fewer than 30,000 or more than 120,000 public chains were excluded, along with five repertoires with anomalous nucleotide sharing. TCRdb provides this immuneACCESS table in a form limited to in-frame rearrangements. Some clones are lacking; in checked studies, under half of them reflect an unresolved V gene, and why the rest are absent is not known. That table gives V, J and clone size, and the DNA gave D and trimming. The sample table contains approximately 140,000 clones; only one count was recorded for 80% to 85% of them. Clones ranked in the top ten supply roughly 1.1% of the sample.

Recombination connected TRBV2 to TRBJ2-7; a tentative D call is TRBD2 (6 bases match). Sequenced sample: PBMCs. The receptor was isolated from a boy aged 10-17 years in good health and CMV-seronegative. The DNA sequence is TGTGCCAGCACCCACGGGAGTGGCTACGAGCAGTACTTC. This yields the protein CASTHGSGYEQYF.